What follows is one T cell receptor beta chain and its context. No antigen is known for it. For the second PCR, which ran for about 7 to 11 cycles, a sample-barcoded 5' primer and a J-beta primer mix were used. At least 2.5 million CDR3-containing paired-end reads were obtained per sample. One entry per CDR3 protein, called by TCRdb with MiXCR from the 5' RACE reads. Of around 1.5 million distinct CDR3 sequences listed, roughly 64% were seen once; the top ten hold over 6.5%. The data were taken from a study of blood T cells in healthy people across ages. Every donor provided ten milliliters of peripheral blood. Each sample yielded at least 7 million isolated PBMCs. Germline CDR1 is DFQATT and CDR2 is SNEGSKA (reference sequence). This CDR3 spans 13 amino acids. V lost 0 bases and J 2 bases, leaving 5 bases between the germline ends. General study points: No one knew whether donors had CMV, which possibly confounded expanded clonotype changes.

The chain employs TRBV20-1 and TRBJ2-1; D is unresolved. The sequenced sample was blood. The clonotype was recovered from a man between 18 and 35 years old in good health. The CDR3 bases are TGCAGTGCTAGAGAGGCTACCTACAATGAGCAGTTCTTC. It codes for CSAREATYNEQFF.